A single T cell receptor beta chain is shown here with its context. Its specificity is unknown. The data were obtained in a study of regulatory T cells in long-lasting Graves disease. Overall study findings and caveats: Persistent patients had a count of shared public clonotypes (2,741) that exceeded that of new patients (approximately 1,000).

Time point denoted: persistent/refractory GD, antithyroid drugs over 5 years with positive TRAb. RNA extracted from PBMCs served as the sequencing template. Patients with Graves' disease were diagnosed by American Thyroid Association guidelines. With EDTA tubes as the receptacles, 7.5 to 9.5 milliliters of peripheral blood were drawn. According to the study, TCR beta libraries were built with iRepertoire HTBI primers and CDR3-region Arm-PCR. TCRdb used MiXCR to reprocess the multiplex PCR reads, holding one entry per CDR3 protein. The sample consists of around 430,000 distinct CDR3 sequences, 20% to 25% of them appearing once. The sample consisted of peripheral blood mononuclear cells (PBMCs), taken when the disease was refractory, from a patient treated with antithyroid drugs. The clonotype was recovered from a female donor with Graves disease.

CDR3 sequence reads: CSAEVGGRTGELFF. Here the CDR3 DNA reads TGCAGTGCAGAAGTGGGGGGGCGAACCGGGGAGCTGTTTTTT. This chain connects TRBV20-1 to TRBJ2-2, with TRBD2 as a possible D gene (7 bases). CDR1 and CDR2 (germline): DFQATT, SNEGSKA (reference sequence). The CDR3 runs to 14 residues. Trimming removed 6 bases at V and 5 bases at J, with 16 bases between.